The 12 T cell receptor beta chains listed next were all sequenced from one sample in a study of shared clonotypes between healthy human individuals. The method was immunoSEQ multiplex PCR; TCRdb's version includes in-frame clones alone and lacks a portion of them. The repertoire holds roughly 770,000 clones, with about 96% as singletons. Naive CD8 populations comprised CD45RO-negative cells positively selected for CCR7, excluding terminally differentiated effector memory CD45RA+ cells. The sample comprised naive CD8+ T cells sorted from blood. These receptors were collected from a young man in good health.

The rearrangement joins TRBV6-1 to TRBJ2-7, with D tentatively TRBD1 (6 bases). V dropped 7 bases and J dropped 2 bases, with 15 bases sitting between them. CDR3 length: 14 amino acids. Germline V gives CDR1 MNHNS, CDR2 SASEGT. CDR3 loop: CASTQDSATYEQYF. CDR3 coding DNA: TGTGCCAGCACACAGGACAGCGCAACCTACGAGCAGTACTTC.

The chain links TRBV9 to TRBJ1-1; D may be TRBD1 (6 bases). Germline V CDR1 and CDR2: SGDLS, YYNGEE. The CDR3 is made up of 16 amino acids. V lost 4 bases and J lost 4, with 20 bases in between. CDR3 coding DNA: TGTGCCAGCAGCTCCCCGGGGGGGCGCACGGCCACTGAAGCTTTCTTT. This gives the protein CASSSPGGRTATEAFF.

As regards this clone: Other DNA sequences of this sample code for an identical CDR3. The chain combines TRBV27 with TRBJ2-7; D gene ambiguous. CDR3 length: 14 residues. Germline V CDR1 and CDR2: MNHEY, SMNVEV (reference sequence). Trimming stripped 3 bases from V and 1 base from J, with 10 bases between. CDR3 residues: CASSLVGGSYEQYF. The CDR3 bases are TGTGCCAGCAGTTTGGTCGGCGGTTCCTACGAGCAGTACTTC.

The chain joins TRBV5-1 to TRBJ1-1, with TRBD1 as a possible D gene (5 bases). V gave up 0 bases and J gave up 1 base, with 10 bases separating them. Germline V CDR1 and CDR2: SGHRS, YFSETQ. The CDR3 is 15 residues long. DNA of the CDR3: TGCGCCAGCAGCTTGGCTGGGACGGGGAACACTGAAGCTTTCTTT. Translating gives CASSLAGTGNTEAFF.

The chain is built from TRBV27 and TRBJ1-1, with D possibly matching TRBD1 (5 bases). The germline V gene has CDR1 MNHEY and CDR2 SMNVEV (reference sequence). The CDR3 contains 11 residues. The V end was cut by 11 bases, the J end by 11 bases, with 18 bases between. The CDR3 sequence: CAVETRAGAFF. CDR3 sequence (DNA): TGTGCCGTCGAGACCAGGGCGGGCGCTTTCTTT.

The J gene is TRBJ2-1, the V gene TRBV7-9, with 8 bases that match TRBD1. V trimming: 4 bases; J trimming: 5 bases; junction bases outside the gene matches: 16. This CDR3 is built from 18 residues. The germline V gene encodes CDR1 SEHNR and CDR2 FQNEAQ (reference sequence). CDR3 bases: TGTGCCAGCAGCTCAGGCAAGACAGGGGTCCGGCCACACAATGAGCAGTTCTTC. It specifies CASSSGKTGVRPHNEQFF.

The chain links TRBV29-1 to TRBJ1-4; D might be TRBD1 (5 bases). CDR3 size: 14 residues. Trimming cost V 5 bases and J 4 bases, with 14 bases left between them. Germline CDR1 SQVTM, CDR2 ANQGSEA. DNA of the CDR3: TGCAGCGTTTCATTGATGGGGGATAATGAAAAACTGTTTTTT. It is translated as CSVSLMGDNEKLFF.

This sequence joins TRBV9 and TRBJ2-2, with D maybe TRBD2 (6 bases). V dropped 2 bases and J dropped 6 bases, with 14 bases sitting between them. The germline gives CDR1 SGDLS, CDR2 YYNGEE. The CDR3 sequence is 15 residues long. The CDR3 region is CASSVTSGGPGELFF. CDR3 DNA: TGTGCCAGCAGCGTGACCTCCGGGGGACCCGGGGAGCTGTTTTTT.

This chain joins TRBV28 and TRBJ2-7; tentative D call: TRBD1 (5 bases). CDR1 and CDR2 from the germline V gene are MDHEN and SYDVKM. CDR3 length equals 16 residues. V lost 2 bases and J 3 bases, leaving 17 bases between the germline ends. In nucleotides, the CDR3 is TGTGCCAGCAGTTTAACCTCGCCAGGGTACGTCTACGAGCAGTACTTC. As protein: CASSLTSPGYVYEQYF.

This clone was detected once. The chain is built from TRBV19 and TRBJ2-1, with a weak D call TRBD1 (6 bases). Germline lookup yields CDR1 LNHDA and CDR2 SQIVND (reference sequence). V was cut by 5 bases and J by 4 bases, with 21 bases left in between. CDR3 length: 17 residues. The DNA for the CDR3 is TGTGCCAGTAGTGTTGACCGCTCGGACAGAGTATACAATGAGCAGTTCTTC. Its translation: CASSVDRSDRVYNEQFF.

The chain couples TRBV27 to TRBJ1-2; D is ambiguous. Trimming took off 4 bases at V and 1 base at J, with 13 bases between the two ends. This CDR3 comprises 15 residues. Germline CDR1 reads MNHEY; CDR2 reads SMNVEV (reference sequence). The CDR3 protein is CASSSGLSINYGYTF. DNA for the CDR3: TGTGCCAGCAGTTCCGGACTTTCGATTAACTATGGCTACACCTTC.

In nucleotides, the CDR3 is TGCGCCAGCAGCTTGGATAGCGCCAATGAGCAGTTCTTC. Amino acids: CASSLDSANEQFF. The chain is built from TRBV5-1 and TRBJ2-1, with a weak D call TRBD2 (5 bases). Per germline, CDR1 SGHRS and CDR2 YFSETQ. The CDR3 totals 13 residues. Deletions cut 0 bases from V and 6 bases from J, with 7 bases between.